The 28 T cell receptor beta chains presented below share a single source sample, sequenced in a study of blood T cell repertoires in COVID-19. Sequenced by immunoSEQ multiplex PCR; TCRdb stores in-frame clones only, minus some. The profile covers under 250,000 clones, with more than 75% appearing a single time and about 5.4% taken by the ten largest. The specimen was peripheral blood. The receptors originated from a woman of 80 years or more with COVID-19, enrolled during active disease.

This clone showed up just a few times. Different DNA sequences within this sample yield the same CDR3. This chain joins TRBV11-1 and TRBJ2-7, with 8 bases fitting TRBD2. Germline trimming cut 5 bases from V and 6 bases from J; bases unmatched to any gene: 9. Germline-derived CDR1 and CDR2 are SGHAT and FQDESV (reference sequence). The CDR3 is 14 amino acids. The CDR3 sequence is CASSRTPLAGEQYV. DNA of the CDR3: TGTGCCAGCAGCCGTACCCCCCTAGCGGGCGAGCAGTACGTC.

This chain links TRBV25-1 with TRBJ1-3, with D perhaps matching TRBD1 (5 bases). Germline values: CDR1 MGHDK, CDR2 SYGVNS. CDR3 length: 15 amino acids. Trimming pared 5 bases from V and 0 bases from J, leaving 11 bases between. CDR3 protein: CASSSLDNSGNTIYF. The CDR3, as DNA: TGTGCCAGCAGTTCCTTGGACAACTCTGGAAACACCATATATTTT.

The CDR3 bases are TGTGCCAGCAGCCAAGCGGACAGGTCGAACACTGAAGCTTTCTTT. It codes for CASSQADRSNTEAFF. The chain recombines TRBV3-1 (or the pseudogene TRBV3-2) with TRBJ1-1, with 7 bases that match TRBD1. Trimming at V came to 1 base and at J to 1 base, leaving 3 bases not matched to a gene. This CDR3 has 15 amino acids. The germline V gene encodes CDR1 LGHDT and CDR2 YNNKEL (reference sequence).

V is TRBV27 and J is TRBJ1-4, with 8 bases aligning to TRBD1. Trimming cost V 6 bases and J 8 bases; bases outside gene matches: 8. Germline-derived CDR1 and CDR2 are MNHEY and SMNVEV (reference sequence). CDR3 size: 14 residues. The CDR3 bases are TGTGCCAGCAGCCCGTACGGGACAGGCGAAAAACTGTTTTTT. Translation gives CASSPYGTGEKLFF.

The J gene is TRBJ2-5, the V gene TRBV6-6; 9 nucleotides agree with TRBD1. CDR1 is MNHNY, CDR2 SVGAGI, per germline (reference sequence). The ends lost 6 bases at V and 5 bases at J; junction bases unmatched: 10. CDR3 length: 15 amino acids. As DNA, the CDR3 is TGTGCCAGCAGCTCCGGGACAGGGCTTAGGGAGACCCAGTACTTC. The encoded protein is CASSSGTGLRETQYF.

The J gene is TRBJ1-1, the V gene TRBV6-5; tentative D call: TRBD1 (6 bases). Between the trimmed V and J ends, which lost 5 bases and 0 bases, there was a span of 10 bases. This CDR3 has 14 amino acids. Germline V gene sequence: CDR1 MNHEY, CDR2 SVGAGI. CDR3 sequence: CASSRGTLNTEAFF. The CDR3 coding sequence is TGTGCCAGCAGTAGGGGGACATTGAACACTGAAGCTTTCTTT.

The genes are TRBV3-1 (or the pseudogene TRBV3-2) and TRBJ1-2; TRBD1 matches 8 bases. This CDR3 spans 13 amino acids. The ends lost 3 bases at V and 7 bases at J; junction bases unmatched: 4. Germline CDR1 LGHDT, CDR2 YNNKEL (reference sequence). CDR3 bases: TGTGCCAGCAGCCATCGACAGGGGAGTGGCTACACCTTC. Protein: CASSHRQGSGYTF.

The chain couples TRBV18 to TRBJ2-7; maybe TRBD2 (6 bases). V lost 3 bases and J lost 5, with 14 bases in between. The CDR3 is made up of 14 amino acids. From germline, CDR1 is KGHSH and CDR2 LQKENI. In DNA form, the CDR3 reads TGTGCCAGCTCACCGTTGGGGGGAGAAAACGAGCAGTACGTC. This gives the protein CASSPLGGENEQYV.

The rearrangement joins TRBV2 to TRBJ1-5; TRBD1 matches at 7 bases. Trimming took 6 bases from V and 0 from J; bases not matched to a gene: 5. The CDR3 loop spans 15 amino acids. Germline assignment: CDR1 SNHLY and CDR2 FYNNEI. The CDR3 DNA follows: TGTGCCAGCAGGGGCAGGGGGTTTAGCAATCAGCCCCAGCATTTT. Encoded protein: CASRGRGFSNQPQHF.

The chain combines TRBV6-5 with TRBJ2-3; the D gene is possibly TRBD2 (7 bases). In germline, CDR1 is MNHEY, CDR2 SVGAGI. Trimming cost V 10 bases and J 2 bases, with 16 bases left between them. This CDR3 spans 14 amino acids. The CDR3: CATKGGGLTDTQYF. The CDR3 DNA sequence: TGTGCCACCAAGGGCGGGGGCCTCACAGATACGCAGTATTTT.

The chain recombines TRBV5-1 with TRBJ1-4; 9 bases align to TRBD1. CDR3 size: 16 residues. Trimming cost V 4 bases and J 2 bases; bases outside gene matches: 6. Germline values: CDR1 SGHRS, CDR2 YFSETQ. CDR3 nucleotides: TGCGCCAGCAGCCCCGGGACAGGGTTTACTAATGAAAAACTGTTTTTT. This codes for CASSPGTGFTNEKLFF.

This clone was counted between two and nine times. The chain has TRBV5-1 and TRBJ2-1; D perhaps matches TRBD2 (5 bases). Trimming removed 5 bases from V and 8 bases from J, with 14 bases in between. CDR1 SGHRS and CDR2 YFSETQ come from the germline V gene. The CDR3 sequence is 13 residues long. The CDR3 DNA reads TGCGCCAGCAGTGTAGTTACAGCGGATGAGCAGTTCTTC. Its translation is CASSVVTADEQFF. The variable domain in full, with the rest retrieved from reference TRBV5-1 and TRBJ2-1, is KAGVTQTPRYLIKTRGQQVTLSCSPISGHRSVSWYQQTPGQGLQFLFEYFSETQRNKGNFPGRFSGRQFSNSRSEMNVSTLELGDSALYLCASSVVTADEQFFGPGTRLTVL.

V usage is TRBV28 and J usage is TRBJ2-1, with 14 bases matching TRBD2. V dropped 5 bases and J dropped 8; count of bases not matched to a gene: 8. The CDR3 extends over 16 amino acids. Looked up from germline, CDR1 is MDHEN and CDR2 is SYDVKM. DNA for the CDR3: TGTGCCAGCAGTCTCTGGACTAGCGGGGGGTCCGATGAGCAGTTCTTC. It codes for CASSLWTSGGSDEQFF. The variable domain in full, completed from reference TRBV28 and TRBJ2-1, reads DVKVTQSSRYLVKRTGEKVFLECVQDMDHENMFWYRQDPGLGLRLIYFSYDVKMKEKGDIPEGYSVSREKKERFSLILESASTNQTSMYLCASSLWTSGGSDEQFFGPGTRLTVL.

V is TRBV18 and J is TRBJ1-2; 8 bases line up with TRBD1. Germline values: CDR1 KGHSH, CDR2 LQKENI. V shed 2 bases and J 3 bases; nucleotides not matched to a gene: 8. The CDR3 covers 16 residues. The chain's CDR3 is CASSPTQGAKDYGYTF. DNA for the CDR3: TGTGCCAGCTCACCAACCCAGGGGGCCAAGGACTATGGCTACACCTTC.

This clone showed up just a few times. This chain links TRBV5-5 with TRBJ1-5, with D maybe TRBD1 (5 bases). CDR3 length: 17 residues. Between the trimmed V and J ends, which lost 1 base and 10 bases, there was a span of 24 bases. Germline V gene data show CDR1 as SGHKS and CDR2 as YYEKEE (reference sequence). The DNA for the CDR3 is TGTGCCAGCAGCTTGCGGGCCCCTCAGGGCCTTATCCCACCCCAGCATTTT. The encoded protein is CASSLRAPQGLIPPQHF.

V and J are TRBV5-1 and TRBJ2-1, with 10 bases lining up with TRBD2. V lost 5 bases and J lost 4; bases outside the gene matches: 9. Germline values: CDR1 SGHRS, CDR2 YFSETQ. CDR3 size: 16 residues. CDR3 sequence: CASRDPGLALYNEQFF. In DNA form, the CDR3 reads TGCGCCAGCAGGGATCCGGGACTAGCGTTGTACAATGAGCAGTTCTTC.

The chain carries TRBV24-1 and TRBJ1-5; no clear D. Deletions cut 3 bases from V and 0 bases from J, with 5 bases between. The germline gives CDR1 KGHDR, CDR2 SFDVKD. This CDR3 region has 14 residues. CDR3 region: CATSDQYSNQPQHF. The CDR3 DNA sequence: TGTGCCACCAGTGATCAGTATAGCAATCAGCCCCAGCATTTT.

This chain connects TRBV7-9 to TRBJ2-1; 8 bases line up with TRBD1. The CDR3 is 16 amino acids. Germline V gene lookup returns CDR1 SEHNR and CDR2 FQNEAQ (reference sequence). Unmatched junction bases numbered 10, after V lost 5 bases and J lost 4 bases. The CDR3 loop is CASSAGQAGKYNEQFF. Written as DNA, the CDR3 is TGTGCCAGCAGCGCGGGACAGGCGGGGAAATACAATGAGCAGTTCTTC. The whole variable domain, filled in from reference TRBV7-9 and TRBJ2-1, reads DTGVSQNPRHKITKRGQNVTFRCDPISEHNRLYWYRQTLGQGPEFLTYFQNEAQLEKSRLLSDRFSAERPKGSFSTLEIQRTEQGDSAMYLCASSAGQAGKYNEQFFGPGTRLTVL.

The J gene is TRBJ2-7, the V gene TRBV6-5, with 7 bases matching TRBD2. Germline-derived CDR1 and CDR2 are MNHEY and SVGAGI. This CDR3 has 14 amino acids. Unmatched junction bases numbered 5, after V lost 6 bases and J lost 0 bases. The CDR3 coding sequence is TGTGCCAGCAGGATGGGCGGGAGCTCCTACGAGCAGTACTTC. Encoded protein: CASRMGGSSYEQYF.

CDR3 nucleotide sequence: TGTGCCAGCAGCGTAGGAGTAGCGGGGACCTACGAGCAGTACTTC. This translates into CASSVGVAGTYEQYF. The J gene is TRBJ2-7, the V gene TRBV9; 8 nucleotides match TRBD2. The CDR3 is 15 residues long. Germline assignment: CDR1 SGDLS and CDR2 YYNGEE. Trimming cost V 0 bases and J 2 bases; bases outside gene matches: 4.

This chain uses TRBV12-3 or TRBV12-4 with TRBJ1-1; TRBD1 matches 9 bases. The CDR3 contains 12 residues. With V trimmed by 5 bases and J by 11 bases, 6 bases remained unmatched. CDR3 in amino acids: CASSLQGTGAFF. The CDR3 nucleotides read TGTGCCAGCAGTCTGCAAGGGACAGGGGCTTTCTTT.

The chain links TRBV19 to TRBJ1-1, with TRBD1 as a possible D gene (6 bases). The V gene lost 3 bases and the J gene lost 1 base, with 12 bases spanning the gap. Germline assignment: CDR1 LNHDA and CDR2 SQIVND (reference sequence). This CDR3 spans 15 amino acids. The CDR3 loop reads CASSMASTGNTEAFF. The CDR3 DNA is TGTGCCAGTAGTATGGCCTCGACAGGGAACACTGAAGCTTTCTTT.

This chain connects TRBV7-3 to TRBJ2-1; D is uncertain. Germline V gene lookup returns CDR1 SGHTA and CDR2 FQGTGA. Trimming removed 5 bases at V and 6 bases at J, with 20 bases between. The CDR3 totals 16 residues. The chain's CDR3 is CASSPSSSRSGNEQFF. CDR3 nucleotides: TGTGCCAGCAGCCCAAGCTCCTCCCGGAGTGGCAATGAGCAGTTCTTC.

The CDR3 nucleotides are TGTGCCAGCAGAGCGATAGGCACTGAAGCTTTCTTT. Encoded protein: CASRAIGTEAFF. V and J are TRBV27 and TRBJ1-1; D call uncertain. CDR3 size: 12 residues. The germline CDR1 and CDR2 sequences are MNHEY and SMNVEV (reference sequence). Trimming removed 6 bases from V and 4 bases from J, with 9 bases in between.

This clone was recorded once. This rearrangement joins TRBV11-2 to TRBJ1-1; a weak D match, TRBD1 (5 bases). Germline lookup yields CDR1 SGHAT and CDR2 FQNNGV. V lost 5 bases, J lost 5 bases, and 15 bases lay in between. The CDR3 is made up of 14 amino acids. CDR3 region: CASSAGRFRTEAFF. The CDR3 DNA is TGTGCCAGCAGCGCGGGACGCTTCAGGACTGAAGCTTTCTTT.

This clone appeared a single time. The rearrangement joins TRBV11-2 to TRBJ1-3; 9 bases align to TRBD1. With 5 bases clipped from V and 2 bases from J, the junction kept 4 bases outside the gene matches. In germline, CDR1 is SGHAT, CDR2 FQNNGV. The CDR3 extends over 15 amino acids. The DNA of the CDR3 is TGTGCCAGCAGCATGAGACAGGGGGCTGGAAACACCATATATTTT. Translation gives CASSMRQGAGNTIYF. Full variable domain (rest looked up from reference TRBV11-2 and TRBJ1-3): EAGVAQSPRYKIIEKRQSVAFWCNPISGHATLYWYQQILGQGPKLLIQFQNNGVVDDSQLPKDRFSAERLKGVDSTLKIQPAKLEDSAVYLCASSMRQGAGNTIYFGEGSWLTVV.

The chain joins TRBV19 to TRBJ1-2; D remains unclear. This CDR3 has 15 residues. CDR1 is LNHDA and CDR2 is SQIVND in the germline V gene (reference sequence). The V end lost 6 bases, the J end lost 6 bases, and 20 bases lay between the germline ends. The CDR3 nucleotides read TGTGCCAGTAGAGGGCTAGGACGGGGAGAGGATGGCTACACCTTC. Translation gives CASRGLGRGEDGYTF. Variable domain in full (rest from reference TRBV19 and TRBJ1-2): DGGITQSPKYLFRKEGQNVTLSCEQNLNHDAMYWYRQDPGQGLRLIYYSQIVNDFQKGDIAEGYSVSREKKESFPLTVTSAQKNPTAFYLCASRGLGRGEDGYTFGSGTRLTVV.

V usage is TRBV10-3 and J usage is TRBJ1-2; 7 nucleotides align to TRBD1. Germline lookup yields CDR1 ENHRY and CDR2 SYGVKD. V gave up 9 bases and J gave up 8 bases; unmatched junction bases: 9. This CDR3 is 12 amino acids long. The CDR3 bases are TGTGCCATTACACAGGGGATCGGAGGCTACACCTTC. Translation: CAITQGIGGYTF.